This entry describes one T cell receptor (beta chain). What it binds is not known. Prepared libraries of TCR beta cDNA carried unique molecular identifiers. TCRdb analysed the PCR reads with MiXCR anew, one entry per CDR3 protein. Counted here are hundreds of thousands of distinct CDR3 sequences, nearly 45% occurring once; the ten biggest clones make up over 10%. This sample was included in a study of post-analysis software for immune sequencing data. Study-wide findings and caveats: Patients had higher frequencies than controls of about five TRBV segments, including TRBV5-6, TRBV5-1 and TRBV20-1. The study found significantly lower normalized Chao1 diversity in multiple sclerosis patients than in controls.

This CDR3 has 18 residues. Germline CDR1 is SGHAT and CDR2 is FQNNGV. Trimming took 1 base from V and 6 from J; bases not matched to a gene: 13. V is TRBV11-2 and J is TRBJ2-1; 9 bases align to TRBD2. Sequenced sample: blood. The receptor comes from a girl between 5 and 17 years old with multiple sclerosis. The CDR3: CASSLGVQREAQFNEQFF. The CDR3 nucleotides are TGTGCCAGCAGCTTAGGTGTCCAGCGGGAGGCTCAATTCAATGAGCAGTTCTTC.